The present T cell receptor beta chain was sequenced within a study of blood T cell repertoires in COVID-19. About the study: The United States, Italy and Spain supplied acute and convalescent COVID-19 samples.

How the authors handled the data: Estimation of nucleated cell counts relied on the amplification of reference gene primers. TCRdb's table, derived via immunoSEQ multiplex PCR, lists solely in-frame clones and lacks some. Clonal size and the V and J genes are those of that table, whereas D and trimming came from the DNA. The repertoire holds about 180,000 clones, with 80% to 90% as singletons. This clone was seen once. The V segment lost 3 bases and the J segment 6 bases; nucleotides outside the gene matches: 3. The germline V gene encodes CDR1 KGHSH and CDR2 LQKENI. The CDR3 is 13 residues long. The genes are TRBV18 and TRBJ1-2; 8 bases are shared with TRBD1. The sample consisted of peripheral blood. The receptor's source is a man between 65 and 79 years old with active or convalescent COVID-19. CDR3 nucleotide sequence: TGTGCCAGCTCACCCGACAGGGGAGATGGCTACACCTTC. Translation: CASSPDRGDGYTF. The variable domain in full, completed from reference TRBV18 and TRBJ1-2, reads NAGVMQNPRHLVRRRGQEARLRCSPMKGHSHVYWYRQLPEEGLKFMVYLQKENIIDESGMPKERFSAEFPKEGPSILRIQQVVRGDSAAYFCASSPDRGDGYTFGSGTRLTVV.